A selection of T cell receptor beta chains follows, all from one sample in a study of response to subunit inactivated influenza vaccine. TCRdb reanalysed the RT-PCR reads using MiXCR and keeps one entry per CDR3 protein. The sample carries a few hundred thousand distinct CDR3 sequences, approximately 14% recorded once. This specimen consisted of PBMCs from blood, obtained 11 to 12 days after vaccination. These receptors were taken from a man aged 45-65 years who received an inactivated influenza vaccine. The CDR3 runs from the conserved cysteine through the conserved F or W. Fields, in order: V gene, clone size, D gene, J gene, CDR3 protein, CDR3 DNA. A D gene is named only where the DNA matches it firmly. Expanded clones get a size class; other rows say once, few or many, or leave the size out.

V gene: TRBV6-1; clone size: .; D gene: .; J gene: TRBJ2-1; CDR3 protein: CASSEGFRQGNEQFF; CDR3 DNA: TGTGCCAGCAGTGAAGGTTTTAGGCAGGGCAATGAGCAGTTCTTC
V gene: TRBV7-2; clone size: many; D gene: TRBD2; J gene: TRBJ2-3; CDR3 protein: CASQIAGSTDTQYF; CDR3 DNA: TGTGCCAGCCAAATAGCGGGGAGCACAGATACGCAGTATTTT
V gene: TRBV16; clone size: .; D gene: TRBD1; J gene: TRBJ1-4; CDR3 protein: CASSQSGQGNEKLFF; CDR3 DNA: TGTGCCAGCAGCCAATCGGGACAGGGGAATGAAAAACTGTTTTTT
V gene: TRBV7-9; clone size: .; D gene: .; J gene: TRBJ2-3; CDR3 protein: CASSLGLDSDTQYF; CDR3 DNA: TGTGCCAGCAGCTTAGGGCTAGATTCTGATACGCAGTATTTT
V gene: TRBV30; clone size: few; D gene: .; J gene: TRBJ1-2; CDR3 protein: CAWESDRGYGYTF; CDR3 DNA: TGTGCCTGGGAGAGTGACAGAGGCTATGGCTACACCTTC
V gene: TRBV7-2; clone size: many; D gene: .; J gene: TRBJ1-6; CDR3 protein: CASSLNPWGRDSPLHF; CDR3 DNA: TGTGCCAGCAGCCTTAACCCGTGGGGGAGGGATTCACCCCTCCACTTT
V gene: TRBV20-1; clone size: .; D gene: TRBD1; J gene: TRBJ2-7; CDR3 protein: CSARTGTGGVEQYF; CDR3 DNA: TGCAGTGCTAGGACCGGGACAGGGGGCGTTGAGCAGTACTTC
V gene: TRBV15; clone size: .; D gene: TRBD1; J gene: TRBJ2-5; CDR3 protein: CATSRDSDRAVETQYF; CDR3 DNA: TGTGCCACCAGCAGAGATTCGGACAGGGCAGTGGAGACCCAGTACTTC
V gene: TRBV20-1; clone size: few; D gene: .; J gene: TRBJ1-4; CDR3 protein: CSAREGRREKLFF; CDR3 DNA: TGCAGTGCTAGAGAAGGTAGAAGGGAAAAACTGTTTTTT
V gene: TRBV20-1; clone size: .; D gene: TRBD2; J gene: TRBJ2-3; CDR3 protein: CSARGIAGERTDTQYF; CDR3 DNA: TGCAGTGCTAGAGGTATAGCGGGAGAGCGCACAGATACGCAGTATTTT
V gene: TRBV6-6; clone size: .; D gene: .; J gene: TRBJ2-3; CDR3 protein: CASNDRTTDTQYF; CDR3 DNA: TGTGCCAGCAATGACAGGACCACAGATACGCAGTATTTT
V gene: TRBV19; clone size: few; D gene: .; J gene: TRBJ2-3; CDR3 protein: CASRVSGGTDTQYF; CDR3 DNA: TGTGCCAGTCGGGTGTCGGGAGGCACAGATACGCAGTATTTT
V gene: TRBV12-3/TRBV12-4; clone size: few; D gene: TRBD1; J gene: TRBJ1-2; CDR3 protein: CASSWGDRVNYGYTF; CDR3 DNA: TGTGCCAGCAGTTGGGGCGACAGGGTAAACTATGGCTACACCTTC
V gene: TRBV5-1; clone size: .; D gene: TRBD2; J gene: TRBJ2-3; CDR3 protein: CASSQSGGRDTQYF; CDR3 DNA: TGCGCCAGCAGCCAGAGCGGGGGGAGAGATACGCAGTATTTT
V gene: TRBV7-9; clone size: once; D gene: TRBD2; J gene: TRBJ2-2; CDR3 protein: CASHSGGDTGELFF; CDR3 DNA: TGTGCCAGCCACTCCGGGGGGGACACCGGGGAGCTGTTTTTT
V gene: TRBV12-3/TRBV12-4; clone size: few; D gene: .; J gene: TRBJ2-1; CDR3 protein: CASSPSRKESEQFF; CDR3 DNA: TGTGCCAGCAGCCCATCACGGAAAGAGAGTGAGCAGTTCTTC
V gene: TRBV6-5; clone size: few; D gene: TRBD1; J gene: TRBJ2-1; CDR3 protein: CASSNRDRGYEQFF; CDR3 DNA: TGTGCCAGCAGTAACCGGGACAGGGGGTATGAGCAGTTCTTC
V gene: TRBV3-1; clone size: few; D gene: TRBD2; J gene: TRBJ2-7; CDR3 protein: CASRAERGAQYF; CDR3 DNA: TGTGCCAGCAGAGCTGAGCGGGGTGCGCAGTACTTC
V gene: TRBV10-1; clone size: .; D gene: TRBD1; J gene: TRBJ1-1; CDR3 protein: CASSEGQVGTEAFF; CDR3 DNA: TGCGCCAGCAGTGAGGGACAGGTGGGCACTGAAGCTTTCTTT
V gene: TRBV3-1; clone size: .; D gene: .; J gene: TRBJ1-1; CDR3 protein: CASSPWGNTEAFF; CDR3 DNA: TGTGCCAGCAGCCCCTGGGGGAACACTGAAGCTTTCTTT
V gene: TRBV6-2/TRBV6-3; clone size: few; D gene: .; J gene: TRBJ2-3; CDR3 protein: CASSPTGQDTQYF; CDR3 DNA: TGTGCCAGCAGTCCAACAGGGCAAGATACGCAGTATTTT
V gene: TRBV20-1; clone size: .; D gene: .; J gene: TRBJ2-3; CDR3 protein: CSAPDYNTDTQYF; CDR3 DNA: TGCAGTGCTCCGGACTACAACACAGATACGCAGTATTTT
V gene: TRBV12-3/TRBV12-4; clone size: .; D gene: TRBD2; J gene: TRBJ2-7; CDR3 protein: CASSFTGTSGSSYEQYF; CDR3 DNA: TGTGCCAGCAGTTTCACCGGGACTAGCGGTAGCTCCTACGAGCAGTACTTC
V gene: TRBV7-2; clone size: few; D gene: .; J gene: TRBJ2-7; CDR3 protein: CASSLGVRTYEQYF; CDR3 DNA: TGTGCCAGCAGCTTAGGGGTCCGGACCTACGAGCAGTACTTC
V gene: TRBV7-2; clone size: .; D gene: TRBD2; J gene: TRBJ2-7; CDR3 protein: CASSLAGGGAAGWQYF; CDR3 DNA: TGTGCCAGCAGCTTAGCGGGGGGAGGGGCAGCCGGTTGGCAGTACTTC
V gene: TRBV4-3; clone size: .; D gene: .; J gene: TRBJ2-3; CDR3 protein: CASSQVRARSTDTQYF; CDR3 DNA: TGCGCCAGCAGCCAAGTAAGGGCCCGGAGCACAGATACGCAGTATTTT
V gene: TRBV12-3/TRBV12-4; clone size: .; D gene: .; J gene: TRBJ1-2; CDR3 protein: CASSLPTGLDGYTF; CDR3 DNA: TGTGCCAGCAGTCTGCCTACAGGGCTCGATGGCTACACCTTC
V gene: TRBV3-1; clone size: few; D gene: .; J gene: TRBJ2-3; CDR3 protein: CASSQGQSIPTRDTQYF; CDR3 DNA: TGTGCCAGCAGCCAAGGGCAGTCCATCCCCACACGGGATACGCAGTATTTT
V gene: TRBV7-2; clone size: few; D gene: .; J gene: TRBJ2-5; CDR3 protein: CASSLVTAYQETQYF; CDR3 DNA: TGTGCCAGCAGCTTAGTAACGGCGTACCAAGAGACCCAGTACTTC
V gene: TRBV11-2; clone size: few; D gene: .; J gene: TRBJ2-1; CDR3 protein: CASSLVGTSSYNEQFF; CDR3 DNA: TGTGCCAGCAGCTTAGTAGGTACTAGCTCCTACAATGAGCAGTTCTTC
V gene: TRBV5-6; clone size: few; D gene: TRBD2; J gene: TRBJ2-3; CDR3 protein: CASSLRGGHTDTQYF; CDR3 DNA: TGTGCCAGCAGCTTGCGGGGGGGGCATACAGATACGCAGTATTTT
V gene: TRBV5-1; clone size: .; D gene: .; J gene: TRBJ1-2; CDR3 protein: CASSRDSSTIYGYTF; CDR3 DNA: TGCGCCAGCAGCCGCGACAGTTCTACCATCTATGGCTACACCTTC
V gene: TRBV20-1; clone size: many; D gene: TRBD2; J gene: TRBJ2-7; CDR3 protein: CSAQPPGLVLRQYF; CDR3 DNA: TGCAGTGCTCAACCCCCGGGACTAGTTCTCCGGCAGTACTTC
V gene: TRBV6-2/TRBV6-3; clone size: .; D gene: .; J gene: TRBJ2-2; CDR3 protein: CASSYSGLTGELFF; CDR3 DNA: TGTGCCAGCAGTTACTCCGGACTCACCGGGGAGCTGTTTTTT
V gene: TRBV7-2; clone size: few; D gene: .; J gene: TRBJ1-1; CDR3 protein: CASSTLDGDEAFF; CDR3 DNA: TGTGCCAGCAGCACCCTGGATGGGGACGAGGCTTTCTTT
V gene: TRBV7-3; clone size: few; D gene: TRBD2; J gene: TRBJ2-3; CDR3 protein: CASSLRLAAVGGTDTQYF; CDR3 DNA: TGTGCCAGCAGCTTGAGACTAGCGGCAGTCGGAGGCACAGATACGCAGTATTTT
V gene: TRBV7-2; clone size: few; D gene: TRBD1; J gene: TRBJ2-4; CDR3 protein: CASSLSGGQGLQNIQYF; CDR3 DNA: TGTGCCAGCAGCCTCTCAGGGGGACAGGGCCTTCAAAACATTCAGTACTTC
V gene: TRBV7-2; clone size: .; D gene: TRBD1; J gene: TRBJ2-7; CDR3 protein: CASSSQGALIQEQYF; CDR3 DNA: TGTGCCAGCAGCTCACAGGGGGCCCTTATACAGGAGCAGTACTTC
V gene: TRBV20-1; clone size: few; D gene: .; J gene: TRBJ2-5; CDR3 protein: CSASEGLFGETQYF; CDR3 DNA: TGCAGTGCTAGTGAGGGACTGTTCGGAGAGACCCAGTACTTC
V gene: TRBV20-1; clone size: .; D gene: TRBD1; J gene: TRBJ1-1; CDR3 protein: CSAGDRDTEAFF; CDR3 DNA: TGCAGTGCTGGGGACAGGGACACTGAAGCTTTCTTT
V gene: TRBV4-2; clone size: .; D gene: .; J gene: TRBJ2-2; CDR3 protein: CASSQDPANTGELFF; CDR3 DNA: TGTGCCAGCAGCCAAGATCCGGCGAACACCGGGGAGCTGTTTTTT
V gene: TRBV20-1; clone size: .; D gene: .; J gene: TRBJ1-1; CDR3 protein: CSAIRGNTEAFF; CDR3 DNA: TGCAGTGCTATCCGGGGAAACACTGAAGCTTTCTTT
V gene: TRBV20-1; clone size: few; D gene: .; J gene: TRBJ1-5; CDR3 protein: CSAIPSSGDQPQHF; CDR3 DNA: TGCAGTGCTATTCCATCGTCCGGGGATCAGCCCCAGCATTTT
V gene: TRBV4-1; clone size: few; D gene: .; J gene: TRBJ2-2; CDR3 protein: CASSGEGATGELFF; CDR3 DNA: TGCGCCAGCAGCGGGGAAGGGGCCACCGGGGAGCTGTTTTTT
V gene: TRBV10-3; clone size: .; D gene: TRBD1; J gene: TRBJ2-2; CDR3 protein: CAIRAGQGAANTGELFF; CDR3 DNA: TGTGCCATCAGGGCGGGACAGGGAGCCGCGAACACCGGGGAGCTGTTTTTT
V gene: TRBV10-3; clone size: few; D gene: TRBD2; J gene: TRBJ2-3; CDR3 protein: CAISESSRTRLYF; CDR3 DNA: TGTGCCATCAGTGAGTCGAGTAGGACTAGACTGTATTTT
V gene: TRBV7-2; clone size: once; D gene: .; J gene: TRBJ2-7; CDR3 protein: CASSLNPGHTYEQYF; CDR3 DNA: TGTGCCAGCAGCTTAAATCCGGGACACACCTACGAGCAGTACTTC
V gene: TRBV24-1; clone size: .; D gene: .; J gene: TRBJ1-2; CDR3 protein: CATSDFGRSKGYTF; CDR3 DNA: TGTGCCACCAGTGATTTCGGCCGATCGAAGGGCTACACCTTC
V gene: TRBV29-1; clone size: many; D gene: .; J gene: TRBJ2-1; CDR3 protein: CSVKDDTENYNEQFF; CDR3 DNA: TGCAGCGTTAAGGACGATACAGAGAACTACAATGAGCAGTTCTTC
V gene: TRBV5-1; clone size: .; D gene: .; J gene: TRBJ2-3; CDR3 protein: CASSGGGQSTDTQYF; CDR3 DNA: TGCGCCAGCAGTGGAGGGGGACAGAGCACAGATACGCAGTATTTT
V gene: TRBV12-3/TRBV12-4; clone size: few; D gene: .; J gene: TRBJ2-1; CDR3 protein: CASSRGHKTNEQFF; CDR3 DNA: TGTGCCAGCAGCAGAGGACATAAGACGAATGAGCAGTTCTTC
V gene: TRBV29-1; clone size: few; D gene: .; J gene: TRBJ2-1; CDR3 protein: CSVGLENEQFF; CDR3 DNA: TGCAGCGTTGGATTGGAGAATGAGCAGTTCTTC
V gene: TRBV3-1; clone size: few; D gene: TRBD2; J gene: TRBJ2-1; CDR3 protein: CASSPERGGVIF; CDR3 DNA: TGTGCCAGCAGCCCCGAACGGGGGGGCGTCATCTTC
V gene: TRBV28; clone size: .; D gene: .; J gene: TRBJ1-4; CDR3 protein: CAIQTGATNEKLFF; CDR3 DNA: TGTGCCATCCAGACAGGTGCAACTAATGAAAAACTGTTTTTT
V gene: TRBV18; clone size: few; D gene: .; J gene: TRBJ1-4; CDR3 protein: CASSPPGRGGGYEKLFF; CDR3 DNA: TGTGCCAGCTCACCACCCGGTCGCGGGGGCGGATATGAAAAACTGTTTTTT
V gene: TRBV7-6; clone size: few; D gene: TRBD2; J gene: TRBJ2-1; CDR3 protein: CASSPSVLAGGVNEQFF; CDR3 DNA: TGTGCCAGCAGCCCCAGCGTCCTAGCGGGAGGTGTTAATGAGCAGTTCTTC
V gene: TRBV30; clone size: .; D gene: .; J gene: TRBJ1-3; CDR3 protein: CAWSSDSGNTIYF; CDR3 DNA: TGTGCCTGGAGTTCAGACTCTGGAAACACCATATATTTT
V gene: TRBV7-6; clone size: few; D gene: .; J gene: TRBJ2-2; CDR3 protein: CASSEGISGELFF; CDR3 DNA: TGTGCCAGCAGCGAAGGGATTTCAGGGGAGCTGTTTTTT